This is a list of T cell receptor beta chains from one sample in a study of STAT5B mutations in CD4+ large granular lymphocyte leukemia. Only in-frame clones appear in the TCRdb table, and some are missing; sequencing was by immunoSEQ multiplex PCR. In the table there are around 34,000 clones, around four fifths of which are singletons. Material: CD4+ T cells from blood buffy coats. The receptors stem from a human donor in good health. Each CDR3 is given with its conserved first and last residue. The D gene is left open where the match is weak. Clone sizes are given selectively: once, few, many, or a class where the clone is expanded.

cdr3_nt: TGTGCCAGCAGTTACCCCACAGATACGCAGTATTTT; cdr3_aa: CASSYPTDTQYF; clone_size: NA; v_call: TRBV6-6; j_call: TRBJ2-3; d_call: NA; cdr3_length: 12
cdr3_nt: TGTGCCAGCAGTGAGGGGAACACCGGGGAGCTGTTTTTT; cdr3_aa: CASSEGNTGELFF; clone_size: NA; v_call: TRBV25-1; j_call: TRBJ2-2; d_call: NA; cdr3_length: 13
cdr3_nt: TGTGCCAGCAGTTTACTGGGGCCGATCAGGAGACAGGGACTCCGATTCAATGAGCAGTTCTTC; cdr3_aa: CASSLLGPIRRQGLRFNEQFF; clone_size: few; v_call: TRBV27; j_call: TRBJ2-1; d_call: NA; cdr3_length: 21
cdr3_nt: TGTGCCAGCAGCCAAGTAGCGGGCGACTACGAGCAGTACTTC; cdr3_aa: CASSQVAGDYEQYF; clone_size: NA; v_call: TRBV14; j_call: TRBJ2-7; d_call: TRBD2; cdr3_length: 14
cdr3_nt: TGTGCCAGCAGTGAATGGGCCCAGATTAGCACAGATACGCAGTATTTT; cdr3_aa: CASSEWAQISTDTQYF; clone_size: NA; v_call: TRBV2; j_call: TRBJ2-3; d_call: NA; cdr3_length: 16
cdr3_nt: TGTGCCAGTACGGGGTCGGGGGCAGCCGGGGAGCTGTTTTTT; cdr3_aa: CASTGSGAAGELFF; clone_size: NA; v_call: TRBV27; j_call: TRBJ2-2; d_call: NA; cdr3_length: 14
cdr3_nt: TGTGCCAGCAGTTCTCACAGGGGGGGGTACAATGAGCAGTTCTTC; cdr3_aa: CASSSHRGGYNEQFF; clone_size: NA; v_call: TRBV7-2; j_call: TRBJ2-1; d_call: NA; cdr3_length: 15
cdr3_nt: TGCAGTGCTAGTACGTTGGACACCATATATTTT; cdr3_aa: CSASTLDTIYF; clone_size: NA; v_call: TRBV20-1; j_call: TRBJ1-3; d_call: NA; cdr3_length: 11
cdr3_nt: TGTGCCAGCAGAAAGCAGGGGAACACTGAAGCTTTCTTT; cdr3_aa: CASRKQGNTEAFF; clone_size: NA; v_call: TRBV27; j_call: TRBJ1-1; d_call: NA; cdr3_length: 13
cdr3_nt: TGCAGCGTTGAGGGGGGACAGCTGAACACTGAAGCTTTCTTT; cdr3_aa: CSVEGGQLNTEAFF; clone_size: once; v_call: TRBV29-1; j_call: TRBJ1-1; d_call: TRBD1; cdr3_length: 14
cdr3_nt: TGCGCCAGCAGCTTCGACACGGGAATTCAGTACTTC; cdr3_aa: CASSFDTGIQYF; clone_size: NA; v_call: TRBV5-1; j_call: TRBJ2-4; d_call: NA; cdr3_length: 12
cdr3_nt: TGTGCCAGCAGCTTGACTAGCGGGAGCACAGATACGCAGTATTTT; cdr3_aa: CASSLTSGSTDTQYF; clone_size: NA; v_call: TRBV7-9; j_call: TRBJ2-3; d_call: TRBD2; cdr3_length: 15
cdr3_nt: TGCGCCAGCAGTGAGCTCCGGGACAGAAGCTCCTACGAGCAGTACTTC; cdr3_aa: CASSELRDRSSYEQYF; clone_size: NA; v_call: TRBV10-1; j_call: TRBJ2-7; d_call: TRBD1; cdr3_length: 16
cdr3_nt: TGTGCCAGCAGCTTAGGCGATACACACAATCAGCCCCAGCATTTT; cdr3_aa: CASSLGDTHNQPQHF; clone_size: NA; v_call: TRBV7-9; j_call: TRBJ1-5; d_call: NA; cdr3_length: 15
cdr3_nt: TGTGCCAGCAGTCAACGGACTAGCGGGTACAATGAGCAGTTCTTC; cdr3_aa: CASSQRTSGYNEQFF; clone_size: NA; v_call: TRBV6-5; j_call: TRBJ2-1; d_call: TRBD2; cdr3_length: 15
cdr3_nt: TGTGCCAGCAGTCCAAGAGGGGGAAACGATGTGGGTGAGCAGTTCTTC; cdr3_aa: CASSPRGGNDVGEQFF; clone_size: NA; v_call: TRBV28; j_call: TRBJ2-1; d_call: NA; cdr3_length: 16
cdr3_nt: TGCGCCAGCAGCCAAGATCCGGGTGGCTATGGCTACACCTTC; cdr3_aa: CASSQDPGGYGYTF; clone_size: NA; v_call: TRBV4-1; j_call: TRBJ1-2; d_call: NA; cdr3_length: 14
cdr3_nt: TGTGCCAGCCAAGTGAGTTCCCATAGCAATCAGCCCCAGCATTTT; cdr3_aa: CASQVSSHSNQPQHF; clone_size: NA; v_call: TRBV4-2; j_call: TRBJ1-5; d_call: NA; cdr3_length: 15
cdr3_nt: TGTGCCAGTGCGGACAGGGGCTACGGAAACACCATATATTTT; cdr3_aa: CASADRGYGNTIYF; clone_size: NA; v_call: TRBV19; j_call: TRBJ1-3; d_call: TRBD1; cdr3_length: 14
cdr3_nt: TGCGCCAGCAGCTTCGATCGGGAGGGTTATGAGCAGTTCTTC; cdr3_aa: CASSFDREGYEQFF; clone_size: NA; v_call: TRBV5-1; j_call: TRBJ2-1; d_call: TRBD2; cdr3_length: 14
cdr3_nt: TGTGCCTGGAGTCATAGCGGGATGGGAGATTACGAGCAGTACTTC; cdr3_aa: CAWSHSGMGDYEQYF; clone_size: once; v_call: TRBV30; j_call: TRBJ2-7; d_call: TRBD2; cdr3_length: 15
cdr3_nt: TGCAGCGGACACCGGGGCAACCAAGAGACCCAGTACTTC; cdr3_aa: CSGHRGNQETQYF; clone_size: NA; v_call: TRBV29-1; j_call: TRBJ2-5; d_call: NA; cdr3_length: 13
cdr3_nt: TGCGCCAGCAGCCAAGATCGGGGAGCGAACACCGGGGAGCTGTTTTTT; cdr3_aa: CASSQDRGANTGELFF; clone_size: NA; v_call: TRBV4-1; j_call: TRBJ2-2; d_call: NA; cdr3_length: 16
cdr3_nt: TGTGCCAGCAGCCAAATATATGGGGGAAGGGATGAGCAGTACTTC; cdr3_aa: CASSQIYGGRDEQYF; clone_size: once; v_call: TRBV14; j_call: TRBJ2-7; d_call: NA; cdr3_length: 15
cdr3_nt: TGTGCCAGCAGTGAACCGGGACAATTCACTGAAGCTTTCTTT; cdr3_aa: CASSEPGQFTEAFF; clone_size: NA; v_call: TRBV6-1; j_call: TRBJ1-1; d_call: NA; cdr3_length: 14
cdr3_nt: TGTGCCAGCAGTTCCCCCCGGACTAGCGGGAAAACAGATACGCAGTATTTT; cdr3_aa: CASSSPRTSGKTDTQYF; clone_size: NA; v_call: TRBV27; j_call: TRBJ2-3; d_call: TRBD2; cdr3_length: 17
cdr3_nt: TGTGCCAGCAGTCTCCGGGAGGTATTAGCCAAAAACATTCAGTACTTC; cdr3_aa: CASSLREVLAKNIQYF; clone_size: NA; v_call: TRBV28; j_call: TRBJ2-4; d_call: TRBD2; cdr3_length: 16
cdr3_nt: TGTGCCAGCAGCTTAGTGGTCAAAGAGACCCAGTACTTC; cdr3_aa: CASSLVVKETQYF; clone_size: NA; v_call: TRBV7-8; j_call: TRBJ2-5; d_call: NA; cdr3_length: 13
cdr3_nt: TGTGCCAGCAGTTTCGGGCAGGGGATGGGCAATCAGCCCCAGCATTTT; cdr3_aa: CASSFGQGMGNQPQHF; clone_size: NA; v_call: TRBV28; j_call: TRBJ1-5; d_call: NA; cdr3_length: 16
cdr3_nt: TGTGCCAGCAGTGACCCGGGGAGGGGGCCCTACGAGCAGTACTTC; cdr3_aa: CASSDPGRGPYEQYF; clone_size: few; v_call: TRBV25-1; j_call: TRBJ2-7; d_call: NA; cdr3_length: 15
cdr3_nt: TGTGCCAGCAGCTTAACCGTTGGGAGGAGCTCCTACAATGAGCAGTTCTTC; cdr3_aa: CASSLTVGRSSYNEQFF; clone_size: NA; v_call: TRBV7-9; j_call: TRBJ2-1; d_call: NA; cdr3_length: 17
cdr3_nt: TGTGCCAGCAGCTTAGGGGCTGGCGGGACGGAGCAGTTCTTC; cdr3_aa: CASSLGAGGTEQFF; clone_size: NA; v_call: TRBV7-9; j_call: TRBJ2-1; d_call: NA; cdr3_length: 14
cdr3_nt: TGTGCCAGCAGCGTAGAGCCTACCCAGCCCCAGCATTTT; cdr3_aa: CASSVEPTQPQHF; clone_size: once; v_call: TRBV9; j_call: TRBJ1-5; d_call: NA; cdr3_length: 13
cdr3_nt: TGTGCCAGCAGCTTGGGCAGGAATGAAAAACTGTTTTTT; cdr3_aa: CASSLGRNEKLFF; clone_size: NA; v_call: TRBV7-8; j_call: TRBJ1-4; d_call: NA; cdr3_length: 13
cdr3_nt: TGCGCCAGCAGCCAAGAGAACAGGGCCCTCGAAGCTTTCTTT; cdr3_aa: CASSQENRALEAFF; clone_size: NA; v_call: TRBV4-3; j_call: TRBJ1-1; d_call: NA; cdr3_length: 14
cdr3_nt: TGCAGCGTTGTAGTTTTTAGTGGGAGACCAGATACGCAGTATTTT; cdr3_aa: CSVVVFSGRPDTQYF; clone_size: NA; v_call: TRBV29-1; j_call: TRBJ2-3; d_call: NA; cdr3_length: 15
cdr3_nt: TGCGCCAGCAGCTTTAGCGCCGGGGAGCTGTTTTTT; cdr3_aa: CASSFSAGELFF; clone_size: NA; v_call: TRBV5-1; j_call: TRBJ2-2; d_call: NA; cdr3_length: 12
cdr3_nt: TGTGCCAGCAGCCTATCTAGCGGACATGGAGAGACCCAGTACTTC; cdr3_aa: CASSLSSGHGETQYF; clone_size: NA; v_call: TRBV9; j_call: TRBJ2-5; d_call: TRBD2; cdr3_length: 15
cdr3_nt: TGTGCCAGCAGTGAAGCGCTTAAGACTAGCGGTTACAATGAGCAGTTCTTC; cdr3_aa: CASSEALKTSGYNEQFF; clone_size: NA; v_call: TRBV6-1; j_call: TRBJ2-1; d_call: TRBD2; cdr3_length: 17
cdr3_nt: TGTGCCCACCGGGGGGAATACGAGCAGTACTTC; cdr3_aa: CAHRGEYEQYF; clone_size: few; v_call: TRBV27; j_call: TRBJ2-7; d_call: TRBD2; cdr3_length: 11
cdr3_nt: TGTGCCAGTAGTATACTCTTGAGGAGCTACGAGCAGTACTTC; cdr3_aa: CASSILLRSYEQYF; clone_size: NA; v_call: TRBV19; j_call: TRBJ2-7; d_call: NA; cdr3_length: 14
cdr3_nt: TGTGCCAGCAGTAGCGGGAGGGAGGGAGATACGCAGTATTTT; cdr3_aa: CASSSGREGDTQYF; clone_size: NA; v_call: TRBV4-2; j_call: TRBJ2-3; d_call: TRBD2; cdr3_length: 14